The 19 T cell receptor beta chains in this list originate from one sample, sequenced in a study of blood T cell repertoires in COVID-19. Here immunoSEQ multiplex PCR was the method, and the copy in TCRdb shows in-frame clones only, minus some. In the table there are some 500,000 clones, roughly nine tenths of which are singletons. Sequenced input: peripheral blood. Receptor source: a woman aged 45-59 years with COVID-19, enrolled during active disease.

The chain links TRBV7-9 to TRBJ2-7; 7 bases match TRBD1. V trimming: 5 bases; J trimming: 2 bases; junction bases outside the gene matches: 6. Germline V gene data show CDR1 as SEHNR and CDR2 as FQNEAQ (reference sequence). This CDR3 has 14 residues. The CDR3 sequence: CASSPPQGAYEQYF. Here the CDR3 DNA reads TGTGCCAGCAGCCCCCCCCAGGGGGCCTACGAGCAGTACTTC.

The chain couples TRBV2 to TRBJ2-5; TRBD1 is a possible D gene (6 bases). V was pared by 9 bases and J by 7 bases, with 15 bases between. The germline gives CDR1 SNHLY, CDR2 FYNNEI. This CDR3 has 12 residues. CDR3 coding DNA: TGTGCCAGTCCGGGACAAATCGGGACCCAGTACTTC. It specifies CASPGQIGTQYF.

This clone was counted a single time. Other DNA sequences in the same sample also yield this CDR3. The rearrangement links TRBV27 to TRBJ2-5, with TRBD1 identical over 7 bases. Losses at the gene ends were 5 bases for V and 5 bases for J; bases not matched to a gene: 8. This CDR3 is 14 amino acids long. Germline V gene sequence: CDR1 MNHEY, CDR2 SMNVEV (reference sequence). CDR3 sequence: CASSPDRVGETQYF. DNA of the CDR3: TGTGCCAGCAGTCCCGACAGGGTCGGCGAGACCCAGTACTTC.

This clone occurred once. The chain joins TRBV3-1 (or the pseudogene TRBV3-2) to TRBJ1-2, with a tentative D call TRBD1 (5 bases). The CDR3 totals 12 residues. With 3 bases removed from V and 8 bases from J, the gap between germline ends came to 10 bases. Germline-derived CDR1 and CDR2 are LGHDT and YNNKEL (reference sequence). The CDR3 region has the DNA TGTGCCAGCAGCCAGGCCCGGGGGGGCTACACCTTC. Encoded protein: CASSQARGGYTF.

The chain employs TRBV7-2 and TRBJ2-7; a weak D match, TRBD1 (5 bases). The germline CDR1 and CDR2 sequences are SGHTA and FQGNSA. CDR3 length: 15 amino acids. With 3 bases removed from V and 6 bases from J, the gap between germline ends came to 18 bases. The CDR3 loop is CASSFQGGREGEQYF. The CDR3 bases are TGTGCCAGCAGCTTCCAAGGCGGCAGGGAAGGCGAGCAGTACTTC.

The chain is built from TRBV18 and TRBJ2-3, with 7 nucleotides matching TRBD1. This CDR3 contains 15 residues. V dropped 3 bases and J dropped 4; count of bases not matched to a gene: 7. Per germline, CDR1 KGHSH and CDR2 LQKENI. In DNA form, the CDR3 reads TGTGCCAGCTCACCCCGGGACAGTGGGGCAGATACGCAGTATTTT. Protein: CASSPRDSGADTQYF.

The rearrangement uses TRBV18 and TRBJ2-3, with 7 bases identical to TRBD1. This CDR3 is built from 15 residues. The trim removed 3 bases at V and 1 base at J, leaving 4 bases unmatched. Germline CDR1 reads KGHSH; CDR2 reads LQKENI. The CDR3 bases are TGTGCCAGCTCACCCCGGGACAGCCGCACAGATACGCAGTATTTT. Protein sequence: CASSPRDSRTDTQYF.

The sample holds one count of this clone. The CDR3 loop reads CASSESLYRNEQFF. The DNA of the CDR3 is TGTGCCAGCAGTGAATCGCTATATCGCAATGAGCAGTTCTTC. The chain recombines TRBV6-4 with TRBJ2-1; D unresolved. V shed 3 bases and J shed 6 bases, with 12 bases lying between them. Germline V gene lookup returns CDR1 MRHNA and CDR2 SNTAGT. This CDR3 contains 14 residues.

The chain links TRBV19 to TRBJ2-1, with D possibly TRBD2 on 6 matching bases. The V gene's germline CDR1 is LNHDA and CDR2 SQIVND (reference sequence). CDR3 length: 14 amino acids. The germline V and J ends were trimmed by 3 bases and 7 bases, with 13 bases remaining between them. The DNA of the CDR3 is TGTGCCAGTAGTATCGACTCCCGGGGGAATGAGCAGTTCTTC. Translated: CASSIDSRGNEQFF.

The chain has TRBV28 and TRBJ2-5; possible D gene TRBD1, 6 bases. Germline values: CDR1 MDHEN, CDR2 SYDVKM. This CDR3 contains 15 residues. V gave up 6 bases and J gave up 5 bases, with 19 bases separating them. The CDR3 loop reads CASSLLPGVGETQYF. The CDR3 coding sequence is TGTGCCAGCAGCCTCCTACCAGGGGTGGGGGAGACCCAGTACTTC. The full variable domain, in which reference TRBV28 and TRBJ2-5 provide the parts outside the CDR3, is DVKVTQSSRYLVKRTGEKVFLECVQDMDHENMFWYRQDPGLGLRLIYFSYDVKMKEKGDIPEGYSVSREKKERFSLILESASTNQTSMYLCASSLLPGVGETQYFGPGTRLLVL.

V gene TRBV7-6 combines with J gene TRBJ2-3; 8 nucleotides line up with TRBD2. CDR1 is SGHVS, CDR2 FNYEAQ, per germline. The J segment lost 3 bases and the V segment lost 5 bases, leaving 7 bases of the junction unmatched. The CDR3 consists of 15 residues. CDR3 DNA sequence: TGTGCCAGCAGCAAGGGAGCGGGGGTTACAGATACGCAGTATTTT. It specifies CASSKGAGVTDTQYF.

The chain combines TRBV2 with TRBJ1-5; D is possibly TRBD1 (6 bases). Germline V lookup: CDR1 SNHLY, CDR2 FYNNEI. The ends were cut back, 5 bases at V and 6 bases at J, with 17 bases in the middle. The CDR3 is 15 residues long. The CDR3 here is CASSLYGGGGQPQHF. The CDR3 region has the DNA TGTGCCAGCAGTCTGTACGGGGGGGGCGGTCAGCCCCAGCATTTT.

The gene calls are TRBV19 and TRBJ2-1; D possibly corresponds to TRBD1 (5 bases). The length of the CDR3 is 13 residues. Per germline, CDR1 LNHDA and CDR2 SQIVND (reference sequence). Trimming took off 5 bases at V and 7 bases at J, with 12 bases between the two ends. CDR3 in DNA: TGTGCCAGTAGTCCAGGCGCAGGGAATGAGCAGTTCTTC. Protein product: CASSPGAGNEQFF.

CDR3 in DNA: TGTGCCACCAAGGCGGGGGGGAAAGATACGCAGTATTTT. Protein: CATKAGGKDTQYF. The chain uses TRBV6-5 and TRBJ2-3, with 9 positions matching TRBD2. The germline V gene has CDR1 MNHEY and CDR2 SVGAGI. V lost 10 bases and J lost 5; bases outside the gene matches: 7. The CDR3 is 13 amino acids.

The rearrangement joins TRBV30 to TRBJ1-6; weak D call: TRBD1 (6 bases). CDR3 length: 14 amino acids. Germline V gives CDR1 GTSNPN, CDR2 SVGIG (reference sequence). Between the trimmed V and J ends, which lost 3 bases and 5 bases, there was a span of 11 bases. This chain's CDR3 is CAWRTGWDNSPLHF. In nucleotides, the CDR3 is TGTGCCTGGAGGACAGGTTGGGATAATTCACCCCTCCACTTT.

The V and J genes are TRBV6-5 and TRBJ2-2; D remains unclear. The CDR3 contains 14 residues. V lost 8 bases, J lost 1 base, and 11 bases lay in between. Per the germline V gene, CDR1 is MNHEY and CDR2 is SVGAGI. CDR3 sequence reads: CASGRRGNTGELFF. CDR3 in DNA: TGTGCCAGCGGTAGGAGAGGGAACACCGGGGAGCTGTTTTTT.

The V gene is TRBV30, the J gene TRBJ2-7; 7 bases are shared with TRBD1. The CDR3 is 13 residues long. Germline-derived CDR1 and CDR2 are GTSNPN and SVGIG (reference sequence). Unmatched junction bases numbered 1, after V lost 2 bases and J lost 0 bases. The CDR3 is CAWSRDSSYEQYF. CDR3 bases: TGTGCCTGGAGTCGGGACAGCTCCTACGAGCAGTACTTC.

CDR3 nucleotides: TGTGCCAGCACCCAGACAGGTAGCAATCAGCCCCAGCATTTT. Residues: CASTQTGSNQPQHF. The J gene is TRBJ1-5, the V gene TRBV6-5, with D possibly TRBD1 on 6 matching bases. The CDR3 contains 14 residues. Per the germline V gene, CDR1 is MNHEY and CDR2 is SVGAGI. The germline V and J ends were trimmed by 7 bases and 0 bases, with 10 bases remaining between them.

The chain couples TRBV5-1 to TRBJ2-6, with no clear D. The CDR3 contains 14 residues. The V end lost 4 bases, the J end lost 6 bases, and 11 bases lay between the germline ends. Germline CDR1 reads SGHRS; CDR2 reads YFSETQ. This CDR3 reads CASSPLAVANVLTF. DNA for the CDR3: TGCGCCAGCAGCCCCCTCGCAGTGGCCAACGTCCTGACTTTC.